This TCR beta chain was sequenced for a study of T cell changes during pregnancy in multiple sclerosis. A single count supports this clone. The data were produced by immunoSEQ multiplex PCR, yet TCRdb's version contains in-frame clones alone and is incomplete. The repertoire holds about 80,000 clones, with 90% to 95% as singletons. Germline lookup yields CDR1 MNHEY and CDR2 SMNVEV (reference sequence). The CDR3 has 14 amino acids. V was pared by 5 bases and J by 7 bases, with 15 bases between. V and J are TRBV27 and TRBJ1-5; D call uncertain. This material consisted of peripheral blood, taken before pregnancy. This clonotype was sampled from a female donor with multiple sclerosis, enrolled in a pregnancy study. In DNA form, the CDR3 reads TGTGCCAGCAGTACATTAGACCCGGGGCAGCCCCAGCATTTT. As protein: CASSTLDPGQPQHF.